This T cell receptor beta chain was profiled in a study of blood T cell repertoires in COVID-19. About the study: Both acute and convalescent COVID-19 samples were obtained from the United States, Italy and Spain. T cells, B-cell-depleted T cells, or PBMCs provided the cDNA or gDNA that served as material.

The CDR3 is 14 residues long. Germline V gene lookup returns CDR1 SNHLY and CDR2 FYNNEI. In the original analysis: Amplifying reference gene primers gave estimates of nucleated cell counts. Sequencing used immunoSEQ multiplex PCR; TCRdb keeps in-frame clones, though not all of them. That table is the source of V, J and clone size, and D and trimming were worked out from the DNA. Here the sample spans 200,000 to 250,000 clones, 70% to 90% being singletons. The sequence came from a woman between 18 and 30 years old who had recovered from COVID-19. Sequenced: peripheral blood. The rearrangement links TRBV2 to TRBJ2-7; no clear D gene. The DNA of the CDR3 is TGTGCATACCGCTCGGTTTCAAAATACTACGAGCAGTACTTC. The encoded protein is CAYRSVSKYYEQYF.